A selection of T cell receptor beta chains follows, all from one sample in a study of T cells in localized non-small cell lung cancer. The data were produced by immunoSEQ multiplex PCR, yet TCRdb's version contains in-frame clones alone and is incomplete. Of around 50,000 clones detected, 86% appear once; the ten largest clones hold more than 15%. The starting material was peripheral blood, obtained before any cancer treatment. These receptors were obtained from a male donor at least 60 years old with stage III squamous cell lung carcinoma. Both conserved end residues are part of each CDR3. The D gene is left open where the match is weak. A clone size is listed for some rows: how often the clone was seen (once, few, many), or a class if it is expanded.

D gene	clone size	V gene	J gene	CDR3 protein	CDR3 DNA
TRBD1	.	TRBV12-5	TRBJ2-7	CASGAQGAPYEQYF	TGTGCTAGTGGGGCACAGGGGGCCCCCTACGAGCAGTACTTC
.	.	TRBV6-1	TRBJ2-5	CASSDKGTQETQYF	TGTGCCAGCAGTGACAAGGGGACGCAAGAGACCCAGTACTTC
.	.	TRBV28	TRBJ2-1	CASSLGGVANEQFF	TGTGCCAGCAGTTTAGGCGGGGTTGCGAATGAGCAGTTCTTC
TRBD1	.	TRBV5-1	TRBJ1-4	CASSIRQGNEKLFF	TGCGCCAGCAGCATCCGACAGGGAAATGAAAAACTGTTTTTT
TRBD2	few	TRBV5-1	TRBJ2-1	CASSLGTSGEQFF	TGCGCCAGCAGCTTGGGGACTAGCGGGGAGCAGTTCTTC
.	.	TRBV29-1	TRBJ2-5	CSVEWGGLQETQYF	TGCAGCGTTGAGTGGGGCGGGTTACAAGAGACCCAGTACTTC
.	.	TRBV7-9	TRBJ1-2	CASSLTQQGHGYTF	TGTGCCAGCAGCTTAACGCAACAGGGACATGGCTACACCTTC
TRBD1	.	TRBV30	TRBJ1-1	CAWSVPGQMNTEAFF	TGTGCCTGGAGTGTACCGGGACAGATGAACACTGAAGCTTTCTTT
.	.	TRBV5-1	TRBJ2-7	CASSFGADSYEQYF	TGCGCCAGCAGCTTCGGGGCGGACAGCTACGAGCAGTACTTC
TRBD2	.	TRBV6-4	TRBJ2-1	CASSEGTSGRAYPEQFF	TGTGCCAGCAGTGAGGGGACTAGCGGGAGGGCCTACCCTGAGCAGTTCTTC
TRBD1	.	TRBV19	TRBJ2-2	CASSIGRGRGTGELFF	TGTGCCAGTAGTATAGGTAGGGGGCGCGGGACCGGGGAGCTGTTTTTT
.	.	TRBV4-2	TRBJ1-1	CASSQVSRRNTEAFF	TGTGCCAGCAGCCAAGTGAGTAGAAGGAACACTGAAGCTTTCTTT
.	.	TRBV27	TRBJ1-1	CASSFGSLNTEAFF	TGTGCCAGCAGTTTTGGCTCGTTAAACACTGAAGCTTTCTTT
.	.	TRBV27	TRBJ2-3	CASRPWTLRTDTQYF	TGTGCCAGCAGACCGTGGACCCTGCGCACAGATACGCAGTATTTT
TRBD2	.	TRBV9	TRBJ2-5	CASSPRLAGGGWETQYF	TGTGCCAGCAGCCCCCGACTAGCGGGGGGAGGTTGGGAGACCCAGTACTTC
TRBD1	.	TRBV5-1	TRBJ1-5	CASSAGTDSNQPQHF	TGCGCCAGCAGCGCCGGGACAGATAGCAATCAGCCCCAGCATTTT
TRBD1	.	TRBV11-2	TRBJ1-4	CASSFFSGGAWEKLFF	TGTGCCAGCAGCTTTTTCTCAGGGGGCGCTTGGGAAAAACTGTTTTTT
.	.	TRBV30	TRBJ1-2	CAWNAGLGGAGGYTF	TGTGCCTGGAATGCGGGGCTAGGGGGGGCTGGAGGCTACACCTTC
TRBD2	.	TRBV7-9	TRBJ2-5	CASSLEVLAVGPETQYF	TGTGCCAGCAGCTTAGAAGTGCTAGCGGTGGGGCCAGAGACCCAGTACTTC
TRBD2	.	TRBV7-2	TRBJ2-1	CASSRLAGAALDNEQFF	TGTGCCAGCAGCCGCCTAGCGGGAGCAGCTTTGGACAATGAGCAGTTCTTC
.	.	TRBV19	TRBJ2-2	CASRFSTGELFF	TGTGCCAGTAGGTTTAGCACCGGGGAGCTGTTTTTT
TRBD1	.	TRBV7-3	TRBJ1-1	CASSLGRGPTEAFF	TGTGCCAGCAGCTTGGGCAGGGGGCCCACTGAAGCTTTCTTT